Listed here are 10 T cell receptor beta chains from one sample, sequenced in a study of blood T cell repertoires in COVID-19. Profiled with immunoSEQ multiplex PCR; TCRdb holds only in-frame clones, not every one. Found here are 150,000 to 200,000 clones, approximately 80% of them singletons; the top ten hold around 8.1%. Sequencing input: peripheral blood. These TCRs come from a man aged 60 to 69 with acute or convalescent COVID-19.

V and J are TRBV4-1 and TRBJ1-1; 8 nucleotides line up with TRBD1. Germline loops: CDR1 MGHRA, CDR2 YSYEKL. The trim removed 1 base at V and 4 bases at J, leaving 5 bases unmatched. The CDR3 is made up of 15 amino acids. For the CDR3, the DNA is TGCGCCAGCAGCCAAGGCGACAGGGGAGGCACTGAAGCTTTCTTT. Protein sequence: CASSQGDRGGTEAFF.

In regard to this clone: Sequence at one end of the junction differs from germline and may be a read error. The chain employs TRBV7-3 and TRBJ2-6; perhaps TRBD1 as D (5 bases). CDR3 size: 16 residues. Germline-derived CDR1 and CDR2 are SGHTA and FQGTGA. The chain's CDR3 is CASSLTSGAGDNVLTF. CDR3 DNA: TGTGCCAGCAGCTTAACAAGTGGGGCTGGGGACAACGTCCTGACTTTC. Together with reference TRBV7-3 and TRBJ2-6, the CDR3 gives the full variable domain: GAGVSQTPSNKVTEKGKYVELRCDPISGHTALYWYRQSLGQGPEFLIYFQGTGAADDSGLPNDRFFAVRPEGSVSTLKIQRTERGDSAVYLCASSLTSGAGDNVLTFGAGSRLTVL.

The CDR3 bases are TGTGCCAGCAGCTTTCCGGGACAGTACGACTATGGCTACACCTTC. Encoded protein: CASSFPGQYDYGYTF. The chain links TRBV13 to TRBJ1-2; TRBD1 matches at 7 bases. The CDR3 contains 15 residues. Germline V lookup: CDR1 PRHDT, CDR2 FYEKMQ (reference sequence). V lost 3 bases and J lost 3; bases outside the gene matches: 7.

This clone has more than one count but fewer than ten. The chain recombines TRBV19 with TRBJ2-2, with TRBD1 matching over 9 bases. V lost 6 bases, J lost 4 bases, and 6 bases stayed unmatched. The CDR3 is made up of 15 amino acids. In germline, CDR1 is LNHDA, CDR2 SQIVND (reference sequence). The CDR3 DNA sequence: TGTGCCAGTAGCCGGGACAGGGAGGGCACCGGGGAGCTGTTTTTT. Its protein is CASSRDREGTGELFF.

This sequence joins TRBV30 and TRBJ1-2; 11 bases are shared with TRBD1. The CDR3 consists of 14 residues. With 7 bases clipped from V and 2 bases from J, the junction kept 6 bases outside the gene matches. Germline values: CDR1 GTSNPN, CDR2 SVGIG (reference sequence). CDR3 protein: CAFRTGGVNYGYTF. The DNA of the CDR3 is TGTGCCTTCCGGACAGGGGGCGTCAACTATGGCTACACCTTC.

The chain couples TRBV5-6 to TRBJ2-7; tentatively, D is TRBD2 (5 bases). The CDR3 is 13 amino acids. Trimming pared 4 bases from V and 6 bases from J, leaving 14 bases between. Per germline, CDR1 SGHDT and CDR2 YYEEEE. In nucleotides, the CDR3 is TGTGCCAGCAGCCCCGGACTGGGCGGCGAGCAGTACTTC. Translation: CASSPGLGGEQYF.

The chain is built from TRBV1 and TRBJ2-1; the table names TRBD2, a call not compared with the DNA. TRBV1 is designated a pseudogene. This CDR3 region has 18 residues. CDR3 sequence: CTSSQGFGLAGGRDEQFF. For the CDR3, the DNA is TGCACCAGCAGCCAAGGTTTTGGGCTAGCGGGGGGCAGGGATGAGCAGTTCTTC.

The chain joins TRBV19 to TRBJ2-7, with D unclear. Deletions cut 1 base from V and 0 bases from J, with 7 bases between. The CDR3 runs to 14 residues. Germline-derived CDR1 and CDR2 are LNHDA and SQIVND (reference sequence). The CDR3 reads CASSIAGGSYEQYF. The CDR3 DNA sequence: TGTGCCAGTAGTATAGCTGGCGGCTCCTACGAGCAGTACTTC.

The chain carries TRBV24-1 and TRBJ2-5, with D perhaps matching TRBD1 (6 bases). Germline CDR1 KGHDR, CDR2 SFDVKD. The CDR3 consists of 15 residues. The germline V and J ends were trimmed by 3 bases and 1 base, with 11 bases remaining between them. Here the CDR3 reads CATSDRQDFQETQYF. The DNA for the CDR3 is TGTGCCACCAGTGATCGACAGGATTTCCAAGAGACCCAGTACTTC.

The V and J genes are TRBV6-2 or TRBV6-3 and TRBJ2-1; TRBD2 agrees at 11 bases. This CDR3 comprises 15 residues. Trimming removed 2 bases from V and 7 bases from J; junction bases left unmatched: 4. Germline CDR1 is MNHEY and CDR2 is SVGEGT. The CDR3 loop reads CASSYTRLAGNEQFF. The CDR3 DNA sequence: TGTGCCAGCAGTTACACAAGACTAGCGGGAAATGAGCAGTTCTTC.